The rows below give T cell receptor beta chains drawn from one sample of a study of shared clonotypes between healthy human individuals. Repertoires were generated with immunoSEQ multiplex PCR, while TCRdb's copy carries only in-frame clones and drops some. The sample has more than 2 million clones; under 97% are singletons. The sequenced material came from naive CD4+ T cells sorted from blood. The origin of the receptors is a man in his late teens or twenties in good health. Each CDR3 is given with its conserved first and last residue. Each record gives: V gene, J gene, clone size, CDR3 protein. A clone size is listed for some rows: how often the clone was seen (once, few, many), or a class if it is expanded.

v_gene: TRBV2; j_gene: TRBJ2-7; abundance: -; CDR3aa: CASGRGTYEQYF
v_gene: TRBV5-4; j_gene: TRBJ2-3; abundance: -; CDR3aa: CASSLAPGPVADTQYF
v_gene: TRBV5-4; j_gene: TRBJ2-3; abundance: -; CDR3aa: CASSLGTSGGSRDTQYF
v_gene: TRBV7-2; j_gene: TRBJ2-3; abundance: -; CDR3aa: CASSLLGGATMDTQYF
v_gene: TRBV7-9; j_gene: TRBJ1-6; abundance: few; CDR3aa: CASSSDGLNSPLHF
v_gene: TRBV10-3; j_gene: TRBJ2-3; abundance: -; CDR3aa: CAISPGERGSTQYF
v_gene: TRBV11-2; j_gene: TRBJ2-5; abundance: -; CDR3aa: CASSFSGGGIPETQYF
v_gene: TRBV9; j_gene: TRBJ1-4; abundance: -; CDR3aa: CASSVGSGTVGEKLFF
v_gene: TRBV10-3; j_gene: TRBJ2-2; abundance: -; CDR3aa: CAISPGQGNTGELFF
v_gene: TRBV6-5; j_gene: TRBJ2-5; abundance: -; CDR3aa: CASRGLAGGETQYF
v_gene: TRBV19; j_gene: TRBJ1-2; abundance: -; CDR3aa: CASRTEGVSRGYTF
v_gene: TRBV29-1; j_gene: TRBJ2-5; abundance: -; CDR3aa: CSVEPGETQYF
v_gene: TRBV6-6; j_gene: TRBJ1-2; abundance: -; CDR3aa: CASRAGVGYGYTF
v_gene: TRBV19; j_gene: TRBJ2-7; abundance: -; CDR3aa: CASSIGGADYEQYF
v_gene: TRBV5-1; j_gene: TRBJ2-7; abundance: -; CDR3aa: CASRRSTGIYEQYF
v_gene: TRBV9; j_gene: TRBJ1-3; abundance: -; CDR3aa: CASSAWDSGNTIYF
v_gene: TRBV5-1; j_gene: TRBJ2-7; abundance: -; CDR3aa: CASSPNRDYEQYF
v_gene: TRBV10-3; j_gene: TRBJ2-2; abundance: -; CDR3aa: CASGTANTGELFF
v_gene: TRBV2; j_gene: TRBJ2-7; abundance: -; CDR3aa: CASSPPLGVEQYF
v_gene: TRBV6-5; j_gene: TRBJ1-3; abundance: -; CDR3aa: CASSYSTGTGRNTIYF
v_gene: TRBV21-1; j_gene: TRBJ2-7; abundance: -; CDR3aa: CASSKTRDRGNF
v_gene: TRBV18; j_gene: TRBJ2-7; abundance: -; CDR3aa: CASSTGRNTYEQYF
v_gene: TRBV11-2; j_gene: TRBJ2-7; abundance: -; CDR3aa: CASSLLPGQGWDEHYEQYF
v_gene: TRBV30; j_gene: TRBJ1-1; abundance: -; CDR3aa: CAWSRNTEAFF
v_gene: TRBV19; j_gene: TRBJ2-3; abundance: -; CDR3aa: CASSMKTTGTDTQYF
v_gene: TRBV21-1; j_gene: TRBJ2-4; abundance: -; CDR3aa: CASSKWIQREGGTKNIQYF
v_gene: TRBV6-1; j_gene: TRBJ1-3; abundance: -; CDR3aa: CASSEGISSGNTIYF
v_gene: TRBV6-5; j_gene: TRBJ2-7; abundance: once; CDR3aa: CASRRGVSYEQYF
v_gene: TRBV12-5; j_gene: TRBJ1-2; abundance: -; CDR3aa: CASGFGTAPNYGYTF
v_gene: TRBV9; j_gene: TRBJ1-4; abundance: -; CDR3aa: CASSVQATNEKLFF
v_gene: TRBV6-1; j_gene: TRBJ2-5; abundance: -; CDR3aa: CASTTGAQETQYF
v_gene: TRBV30; j_gene: TRBJ2-3; abundance: -; CDR3aa: CAWCGAGISTDTQYF
v_gene: TRBV2; j_gene: TRBJ2-5; abundance: -; CDR3aa: CASKRVQETQYF
v_gene: TRBV5-6; j_gene: TRBJ1-1; abundance: -; CDR3aa: CASSALGQGHPNTEAFF
v_gene: TRBV25-1; j_gene: TRBJ2-7; abundance: -; CDR3aa: CASSEYGASYEQYF
v_gene: TRBV5-4; j_gene: TRBJ2-5; abundance: -; CDR3aa: CASSLVRAQETQYF
v_gene: TRBV28; j_gene: TRBJ1-5; abundance: once; CDR3aa: CASSARQGAQPQHF
v_gene: TRBV5-1; j_gene: TRBJ1-5; abundance: -; CDR3aa: CASSPDGSNQPQHF
v_gene: TRBV7-9; j_gene: TRBJ2-3; abundance: -; CDR3aa: CASSLMQGADTQYF
v_gene: TRBV5-8; j_gene: TRBJ2-5; abundance: -; CDR3aa: CASSPGTTPQETQYF
v_gene: TRBV10-3; j_gene: TRBJ2-1; abundance: -; CDR3aa: CASRDSGTDEQFF
v_gene: TRBV6-5; j_gene: TRBJ1-4; abundance: -; CDR3aa: CASRGNARTNEKLFF
v_gene: TRBV7-9; j_gene: TRBJ1-2; abundance: few; CDR3aa: CASSLDRGNYGYTF
v_gene: TRBV4-1; j_gene: TRBJ1-1; abundance: -; CDR3aa: CASSQVEALSVEAFF
v_gene: TRBV30; j_gene: TRBJ2-7; abundance: -; CDR3aa: CAWSVLGTYHEQYF
v_gene: TRBV5-6; j_gene: TRBJ2-7; abundance: once; CDR3aa: CASSLRQTLRGEQYF
v_gene: TRBV30; j_gene: TRBJ2-4; abundance: -; CDR3aa: CAWSVGGTKNIQYF
v_gene: TRBV19; j_gene: TRBJ1-6; abundance: -; CDR3aa: CASSMVDTVRGSPLHF
v_gene: TRBV6-1; j_gene: TRBJ1-2; abundance: -; CDR3aa: CASSEAPQLNYGYTF
v_gene: TRBV25-1; j_gene: TRBJ2-6; abundance: -; CDR3aa: CASSAQGQGNVLTF
v_gene: TRBV30; j_gene: TRBJ2-7; abundance: -; CDR3aa: CAWSVLAEQYF
v_gene: TRBV10-3; j_gene: TRBJ1-4; abundance: -; CDR3aa: CAISVGGVNEKLFF